Sequencing of this TCR beta chain was carried out in a study of OX40 agonist ivuxolimab in advanced cancers. Study background: With ivuxolimab, an agonistic anti-OX40 (CD134) antibody, patients were treated.

About this clone itself: The antigen is not known.

Study-level results: Circulating CD4+ and CD8+ T cells showed clonal expansion by week 6 at 0.1 to 3.0 mg/kg.

Assay used: immunoSEQ multiplex PCR; TCRdb lists only in-frame clones, some missing. The sample lists more than 50,000 clones; about 85% were seen once. The CDR3 sequence is 15 residues long. CDR1 SNHLY and CDR2 FYNNEI come from the germline V gene. Germline trimming cut 5 bases from V and 0 bases from J; bases unmatched to any gene: 1. The sequencing used CD4+ or CD8+ T cells sorted from blood, collected in a trial of the OX40 agonist ivuxolimab. This chain joins TRBV2 and TRBJ2-2; 9 nucleotides agree with TRBD1. This receptor was identified in an adult with an advanced solid tumor such as melanoma, head and neck, liver or kidney cancer. In DNA, the CDR3 is TGTGCCAGCAGTAGGGACAGGGCGAACACCGGGGAGCTGTTTTTT. Protein product: CASSRDRANTGELFF.